This T cell receptor beta chain was sequenced in a study of graft-versus-host responses after intestinal transplantation. Study-level background: Recipients got multivisceral, liver-intestinal, or isolated intestinal transplants. Anti-thymocyte globulin induction, then tacrolimus and steroids for about three years, went to all recipients.

Findings and limits, study-wide: Analysis identified GvH clones in recipient marrow, with some appearing first in ileum or blood. Early post-transplant declines in HvG were associated with peak levels of circulating GvH clones.

Measured with immunoSEQ multiplex PCR; TCRdb has only the in-frame clones, and not every one. The data hold about 48,000 clones, with around 90% observed a single time. This clone came up a few times. Its antigen is unidentified. CDR1 is LNHDA, CDR2 SQIVND, per germline (reference sequence). The CDR3 contains 12 residues. V was shortened by 7 bases and J by 10 bases, with 13 bases between the two germline ends. The chain couples TRBV19 to TRBJ1-4, with unresolved D. The sequence came from a human donor who was the organ donor for an intestinal transplant. Material: unstimulated CD4+ T cells sorted from spleen or lymph node cells, obtained before transplant. The CDR3 DNA sequence: TGTGCCAGTACCAGTCAATTCGGAAAACTGTTTTTT. This encodes CASTSQFGKLFF.